This T cell receptor beta chain appears in the sequencing data of a study of identical twins. General study points: For out-of-frame alpha sequences shared by twins, low generation probability was in excess. Insertions were reduced in abundant cord blood beta clonotypes but not in memory repertoires. Weaker excess twin sharing was observed in beta out-of-frame sequences.

This clonotype has a handful of counts. The antigen remains unidentified. Germline CDR1 MNHNS, CDR2 SASEGT. This CDR3 spans 15 amino acids. V dropped 1 base and J dropped 4; count of bases not matched to a gene: 4. The cDNA had a unique molecular identifier and a template-switch universal primer site. One entry per CDR3 protein, called by TCRdb with MiXCR from the 5' RACE reads. The table has 400,000 to 550,000 distinct CDR3 sequences, 13% to 15% seen once. Another study also made use of these data, one on yellow fever vaccine responses in identical twins.

This clonotype originated in a young woman in good health. The sequenced sample was CD4+ T cells sorted from blood. The V call is TRBV6-1, the J call TRBJ2-1; 7 nucleotides line up with TRBD1. In nucleotides, the CDR3 is TGTGCCAGCAGTGAAGAGGGACAGAAATACAATGAGCAGTTCTTC. It yields the protein CASSEEGQKYNEQFF.